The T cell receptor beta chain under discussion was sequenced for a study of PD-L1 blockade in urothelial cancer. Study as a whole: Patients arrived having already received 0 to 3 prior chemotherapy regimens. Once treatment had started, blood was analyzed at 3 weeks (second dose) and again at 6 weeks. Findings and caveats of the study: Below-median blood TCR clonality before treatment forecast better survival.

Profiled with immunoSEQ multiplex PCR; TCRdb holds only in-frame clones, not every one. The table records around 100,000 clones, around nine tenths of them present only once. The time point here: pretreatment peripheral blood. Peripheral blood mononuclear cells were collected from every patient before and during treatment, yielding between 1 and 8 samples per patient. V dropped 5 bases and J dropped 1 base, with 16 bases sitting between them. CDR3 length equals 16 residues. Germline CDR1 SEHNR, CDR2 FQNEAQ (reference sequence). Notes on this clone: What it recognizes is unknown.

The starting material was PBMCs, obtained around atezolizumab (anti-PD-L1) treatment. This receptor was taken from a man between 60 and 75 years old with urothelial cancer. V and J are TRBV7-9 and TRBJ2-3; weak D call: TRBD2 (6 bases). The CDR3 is CASSPRDSKGTDTQYF. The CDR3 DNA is TGTGCCAGCAGCCCCCGGGACTCAAAGGGCACAGATACGCAGTATTTT.